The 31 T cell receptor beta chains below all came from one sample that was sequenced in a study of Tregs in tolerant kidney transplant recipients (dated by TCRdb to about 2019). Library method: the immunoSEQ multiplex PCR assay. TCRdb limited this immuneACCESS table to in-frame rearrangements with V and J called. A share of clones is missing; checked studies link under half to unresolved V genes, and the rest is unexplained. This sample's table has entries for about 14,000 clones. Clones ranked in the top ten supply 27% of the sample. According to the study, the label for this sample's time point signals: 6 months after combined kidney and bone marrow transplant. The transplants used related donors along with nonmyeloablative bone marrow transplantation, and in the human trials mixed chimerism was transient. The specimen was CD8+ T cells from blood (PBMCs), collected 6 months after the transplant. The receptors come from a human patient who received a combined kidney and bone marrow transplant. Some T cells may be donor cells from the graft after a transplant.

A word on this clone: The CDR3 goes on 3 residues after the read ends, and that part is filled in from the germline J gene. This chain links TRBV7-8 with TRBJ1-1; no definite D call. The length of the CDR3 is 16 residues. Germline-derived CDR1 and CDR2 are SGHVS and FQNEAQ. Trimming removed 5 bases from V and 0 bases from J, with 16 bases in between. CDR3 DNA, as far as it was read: TGTGCCAGCAGCCCAGCGGGTGGATTCGTGAACACTGAA. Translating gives CASSPAGGFVNTE. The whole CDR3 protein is CASSPAGGFVNTEAFF.

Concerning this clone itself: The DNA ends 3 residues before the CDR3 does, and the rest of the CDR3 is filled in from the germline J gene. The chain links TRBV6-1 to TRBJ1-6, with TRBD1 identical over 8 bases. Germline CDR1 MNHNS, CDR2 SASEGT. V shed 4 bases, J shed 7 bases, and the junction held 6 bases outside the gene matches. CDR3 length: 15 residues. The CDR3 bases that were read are TGTGCCAGCAGTGGGACAGGGTATGGGAATTCACCC. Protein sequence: CASSGTGYGNSP. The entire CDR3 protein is CASSGTGYGNSPLHF.

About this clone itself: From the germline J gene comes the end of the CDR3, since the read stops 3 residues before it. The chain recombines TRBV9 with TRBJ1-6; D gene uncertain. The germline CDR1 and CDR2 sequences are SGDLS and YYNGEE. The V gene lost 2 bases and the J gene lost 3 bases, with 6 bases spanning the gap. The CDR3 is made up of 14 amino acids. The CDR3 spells CASSVGIYNSPLHF. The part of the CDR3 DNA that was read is TGTGCCAGCAGCGTCGGTATCTATAATTCACCC. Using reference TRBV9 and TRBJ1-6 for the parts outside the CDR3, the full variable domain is DSGVTQTPKHLITATGQRVTLRCSPRSGDLSVYWYQQSLDQGLQFLIQYYNGEERAKGNILERFSAQQFPDLHSELNLSSLELGDSALYFCASSVGIYNSPLHFGNGTRLTVT.

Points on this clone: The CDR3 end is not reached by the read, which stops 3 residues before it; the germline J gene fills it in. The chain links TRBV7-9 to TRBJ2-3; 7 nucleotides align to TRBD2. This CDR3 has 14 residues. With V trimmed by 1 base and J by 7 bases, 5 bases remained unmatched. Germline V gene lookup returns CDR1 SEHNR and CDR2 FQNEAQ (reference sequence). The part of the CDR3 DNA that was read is TGTGCCAGCAGCTTAGGAGGGAGCGGGAATACG. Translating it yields CASSLGGSGNT. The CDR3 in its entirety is CASSLGGSGNTQYF. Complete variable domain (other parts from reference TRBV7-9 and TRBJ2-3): DTGVSQNPRHKITKRGQNVTFRCDPISEHNRLYWYRQTLGQGPEFLTYFQNEAQLEKSRLLSDRFSAERPKGSFSTLEIQRTEQGDSAMYLCASSLGGSGNTQYFGPGTRLTVL.

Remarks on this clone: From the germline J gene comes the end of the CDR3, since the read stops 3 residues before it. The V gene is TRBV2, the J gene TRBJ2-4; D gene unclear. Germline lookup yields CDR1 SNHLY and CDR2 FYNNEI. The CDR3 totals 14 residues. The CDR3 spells CASSSQLLNYGQYF. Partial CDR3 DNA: TGTGCCAGCAGTTCGCAGCTTCTTAACTATGGT.

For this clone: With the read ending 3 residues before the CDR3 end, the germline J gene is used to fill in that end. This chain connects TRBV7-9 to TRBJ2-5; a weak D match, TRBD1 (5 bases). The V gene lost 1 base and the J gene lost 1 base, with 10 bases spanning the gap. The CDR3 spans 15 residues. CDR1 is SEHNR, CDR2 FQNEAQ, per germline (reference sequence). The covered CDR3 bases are TGTGCCAGCAGCTTAGTAGACAGTTCCCAAGAGACC. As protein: CASSLVDSSQET. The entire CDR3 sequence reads CASSLVDSSQETQYF.

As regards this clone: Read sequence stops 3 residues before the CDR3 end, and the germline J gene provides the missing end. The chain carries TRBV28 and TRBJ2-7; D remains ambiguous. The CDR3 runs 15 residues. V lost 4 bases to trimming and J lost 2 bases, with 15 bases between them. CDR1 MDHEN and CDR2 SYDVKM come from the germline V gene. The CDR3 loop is CASSSSRYEAYEQYF. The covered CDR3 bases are TGTGCCAGCAGTTCCTCTAGATACGAAGCCTACGAG. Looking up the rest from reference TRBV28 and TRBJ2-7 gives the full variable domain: DVKVTQSSRYLVKRTGEKVFLECVQDMDHENMFWYRQDPGLGLRLIYFSYDVKMKEKGDIPEGYSVSREKKERFSLILESASTNQTSMYLCASSSSRYEAYEQYFGPGTRLTVT.

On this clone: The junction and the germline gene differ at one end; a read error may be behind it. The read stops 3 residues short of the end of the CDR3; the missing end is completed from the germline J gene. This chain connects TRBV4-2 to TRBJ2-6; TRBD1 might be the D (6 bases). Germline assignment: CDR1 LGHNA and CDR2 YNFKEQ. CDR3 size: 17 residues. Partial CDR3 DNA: TGCGCCAGCAGCCAGTTCACAGGGTCGAGTGGGGCCAACGTC. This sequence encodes CASSQFTGSSGANV. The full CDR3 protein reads CASSQFTGSSGANVLTF.

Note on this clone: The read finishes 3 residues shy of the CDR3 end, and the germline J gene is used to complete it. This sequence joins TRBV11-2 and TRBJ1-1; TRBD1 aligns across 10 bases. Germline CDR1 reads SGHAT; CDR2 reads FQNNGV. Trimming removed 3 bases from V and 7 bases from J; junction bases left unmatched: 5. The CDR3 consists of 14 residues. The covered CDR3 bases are TGTGCCAGCAGCTTCTTTCGGACAGGGGGTGAA. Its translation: CASSFFRTGGE. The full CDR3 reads CASSFFRTGGEAFF. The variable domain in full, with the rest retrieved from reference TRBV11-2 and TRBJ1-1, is EAGVAQSPRYKIIEKRQSVAFWCNPISGHATLYWYQQILGQGPKLLIQFQNNGVVDDSQLPKDRFSAERLKGVDSTLKIQPAKLEDSAVYLCASSFFRTGGEAFFGQGTRLTVV.

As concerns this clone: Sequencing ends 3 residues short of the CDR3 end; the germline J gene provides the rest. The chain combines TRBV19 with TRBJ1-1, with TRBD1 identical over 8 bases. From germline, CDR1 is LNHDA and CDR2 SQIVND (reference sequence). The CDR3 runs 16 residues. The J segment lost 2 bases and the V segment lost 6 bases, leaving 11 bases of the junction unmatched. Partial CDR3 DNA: TGTGCCAGTAGCACGACACAGGGGGTGGGTAACACTGAA. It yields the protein CASSTTQGVGNTE. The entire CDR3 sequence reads CASSTTQGVGNTEAFF.

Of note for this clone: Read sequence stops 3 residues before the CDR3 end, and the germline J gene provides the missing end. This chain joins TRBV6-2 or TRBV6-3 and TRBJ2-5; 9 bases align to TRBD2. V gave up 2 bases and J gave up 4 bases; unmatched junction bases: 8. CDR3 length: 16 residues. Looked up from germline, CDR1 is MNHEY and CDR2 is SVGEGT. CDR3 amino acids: CASSYGGILAGETQYF. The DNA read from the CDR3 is TGTGCCAGCAGTTACGGGGGGATACTAGCGGGAGAGACC.

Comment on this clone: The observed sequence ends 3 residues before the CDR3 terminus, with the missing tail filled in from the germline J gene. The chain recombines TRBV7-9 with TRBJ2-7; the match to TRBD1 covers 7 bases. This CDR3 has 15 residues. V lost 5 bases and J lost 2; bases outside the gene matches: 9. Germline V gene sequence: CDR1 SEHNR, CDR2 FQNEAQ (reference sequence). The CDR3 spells CASSPRQGTTYEQYF. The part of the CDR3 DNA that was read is TGTGCCAGCAGCCCTCGACAGGGCACTACCTACGAG. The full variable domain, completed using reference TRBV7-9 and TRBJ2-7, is DTGVSQNPRHKITKRGQNVTFRCDPISEHNRLYWYRQTLGQGPEFLTYFQNEAQLEKSRLLSDRFSAERPKGSFSTLEIQRTEQGDSAMYLCASSPRQGTTYEQYFGPGTRLTVT.

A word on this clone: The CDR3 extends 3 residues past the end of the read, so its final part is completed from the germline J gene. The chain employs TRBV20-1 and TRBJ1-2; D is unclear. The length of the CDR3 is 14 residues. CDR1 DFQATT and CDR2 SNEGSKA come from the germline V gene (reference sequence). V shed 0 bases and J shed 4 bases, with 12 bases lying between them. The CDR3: CSARDVETGYGYTF. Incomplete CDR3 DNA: TGCAGTGCTAGAGATGTAGAGACGGGCTATGGC.

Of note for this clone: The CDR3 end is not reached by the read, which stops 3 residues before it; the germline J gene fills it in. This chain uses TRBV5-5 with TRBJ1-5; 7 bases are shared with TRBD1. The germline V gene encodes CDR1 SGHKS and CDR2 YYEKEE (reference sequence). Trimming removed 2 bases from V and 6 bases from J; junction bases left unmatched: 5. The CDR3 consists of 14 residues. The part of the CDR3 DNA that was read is TGTGCCAGCAGCTTCCGGCAGGGGGTTCAGCCC. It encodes CASSFRQGVQP. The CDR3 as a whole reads CASSFRQGVQPQHF.

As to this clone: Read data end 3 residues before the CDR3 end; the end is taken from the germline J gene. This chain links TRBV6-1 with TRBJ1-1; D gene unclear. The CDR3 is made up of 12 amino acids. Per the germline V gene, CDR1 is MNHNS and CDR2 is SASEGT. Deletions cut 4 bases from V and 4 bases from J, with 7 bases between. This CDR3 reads CASSAGLTEAFF. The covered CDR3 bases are TGTGCCAGCAGTGCGGGTCTCACTGAA.

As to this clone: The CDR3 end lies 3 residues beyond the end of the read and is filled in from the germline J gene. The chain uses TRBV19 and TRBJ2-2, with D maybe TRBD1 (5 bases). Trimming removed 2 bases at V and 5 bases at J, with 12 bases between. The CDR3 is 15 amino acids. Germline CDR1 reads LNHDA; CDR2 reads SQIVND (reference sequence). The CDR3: CASSIQGAQTGELFF. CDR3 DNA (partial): TGTGCCAGTAGTATACAAGGGGCCCAGACCGGGGAG. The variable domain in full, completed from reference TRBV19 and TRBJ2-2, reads DGGITQSPKYLFRKEGQNVTLSCEQNLNHDAMYWYRQDPGQGLRLIYYSQIVNDFQKGDIAEGYSVSREKKESFPLTVTSAQKNPTAFYLCASSIQGAQTGELFFGEGSRLTVL.

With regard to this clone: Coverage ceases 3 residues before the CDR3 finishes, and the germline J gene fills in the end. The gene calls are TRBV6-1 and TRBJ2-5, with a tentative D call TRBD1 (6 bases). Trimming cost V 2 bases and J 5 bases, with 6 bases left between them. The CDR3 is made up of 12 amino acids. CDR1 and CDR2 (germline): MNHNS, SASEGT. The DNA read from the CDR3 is TGTGCCAGCAGTGAAACAGGGGAGACC. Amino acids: CASSETGET. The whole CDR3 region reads CASSETGETQYF.

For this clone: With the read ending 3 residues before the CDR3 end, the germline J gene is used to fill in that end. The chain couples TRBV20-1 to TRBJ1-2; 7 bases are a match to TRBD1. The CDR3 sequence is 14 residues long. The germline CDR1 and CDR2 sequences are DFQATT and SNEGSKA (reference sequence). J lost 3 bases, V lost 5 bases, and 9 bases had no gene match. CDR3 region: CSAPGQDFDYGYTF. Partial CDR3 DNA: TGCAGTGCTCCCGGACAGGACTTCGACTATGGC.

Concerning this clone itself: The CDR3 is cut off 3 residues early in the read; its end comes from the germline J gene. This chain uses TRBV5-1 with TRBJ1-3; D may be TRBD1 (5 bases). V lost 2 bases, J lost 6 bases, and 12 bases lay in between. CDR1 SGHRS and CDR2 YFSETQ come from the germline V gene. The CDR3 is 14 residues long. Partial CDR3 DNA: TGCGCCAGCAGCTTAAGTTCGGGGGAAAACACC. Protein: CASSLSSGENT. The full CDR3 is CASSLSSGENTIYF.

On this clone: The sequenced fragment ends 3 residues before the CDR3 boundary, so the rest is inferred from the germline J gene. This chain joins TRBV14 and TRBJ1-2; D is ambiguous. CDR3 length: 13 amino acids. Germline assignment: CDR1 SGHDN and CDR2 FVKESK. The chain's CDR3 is CASSQDAADTYTF. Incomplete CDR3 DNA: TGTGCCAGCAGCCAAGATGCCGCAGATACC.

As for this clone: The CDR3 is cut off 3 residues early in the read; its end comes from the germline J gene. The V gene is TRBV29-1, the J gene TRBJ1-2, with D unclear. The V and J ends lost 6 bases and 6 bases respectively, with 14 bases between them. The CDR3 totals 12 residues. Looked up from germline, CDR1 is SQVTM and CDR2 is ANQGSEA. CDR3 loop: CSVPGPQDGYTF. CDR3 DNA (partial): TGCAGCGTCCCCGGCCCCCAGGATGGC.

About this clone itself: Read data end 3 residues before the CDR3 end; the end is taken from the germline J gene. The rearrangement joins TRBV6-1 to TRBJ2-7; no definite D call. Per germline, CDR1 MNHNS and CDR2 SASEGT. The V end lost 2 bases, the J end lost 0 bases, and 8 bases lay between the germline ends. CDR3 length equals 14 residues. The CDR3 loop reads CASSETASSYEQYF. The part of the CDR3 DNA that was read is TGTGCCAGCAGTGAAACTGCGAGCTCCTACGAG.

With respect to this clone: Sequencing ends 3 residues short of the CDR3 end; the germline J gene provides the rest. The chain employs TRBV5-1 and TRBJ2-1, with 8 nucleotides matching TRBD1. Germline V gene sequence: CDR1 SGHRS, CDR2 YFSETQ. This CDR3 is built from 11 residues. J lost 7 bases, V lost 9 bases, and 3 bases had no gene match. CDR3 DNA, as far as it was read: TGCGCCAACCGGACAGGGAATGAG. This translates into CANRTGNE. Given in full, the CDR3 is CANRTGNEQFF.

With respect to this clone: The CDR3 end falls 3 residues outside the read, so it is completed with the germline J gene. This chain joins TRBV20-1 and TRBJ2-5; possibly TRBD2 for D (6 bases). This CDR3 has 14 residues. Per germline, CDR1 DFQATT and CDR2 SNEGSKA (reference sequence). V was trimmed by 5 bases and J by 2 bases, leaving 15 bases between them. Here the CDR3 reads CSAPPLGGQETQYF. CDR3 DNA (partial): TGCAGTGCTCCGCCCCTGGGGGGTCAAGAGACC.

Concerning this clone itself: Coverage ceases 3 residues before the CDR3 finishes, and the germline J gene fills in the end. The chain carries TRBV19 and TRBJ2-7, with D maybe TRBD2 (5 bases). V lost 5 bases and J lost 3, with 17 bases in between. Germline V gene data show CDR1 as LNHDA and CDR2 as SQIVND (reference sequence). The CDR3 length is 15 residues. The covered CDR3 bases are TGTGCCAGTAGTTTCTCCTTACCCGGGGACTACGAG. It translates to CASSFSLPGDYE. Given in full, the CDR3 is CASSFSLPGDYEQYF.

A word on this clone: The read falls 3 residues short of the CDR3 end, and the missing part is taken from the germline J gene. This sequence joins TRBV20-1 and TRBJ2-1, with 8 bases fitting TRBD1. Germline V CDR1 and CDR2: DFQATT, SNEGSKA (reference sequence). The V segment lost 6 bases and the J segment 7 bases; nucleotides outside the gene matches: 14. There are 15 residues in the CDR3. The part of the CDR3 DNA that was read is TGCAGTGCCCCCCTACCGGGACAGGAATCTAATGAG. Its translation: CSAPLPGQESNE. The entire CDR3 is CSAPLPGQESNEQFF.

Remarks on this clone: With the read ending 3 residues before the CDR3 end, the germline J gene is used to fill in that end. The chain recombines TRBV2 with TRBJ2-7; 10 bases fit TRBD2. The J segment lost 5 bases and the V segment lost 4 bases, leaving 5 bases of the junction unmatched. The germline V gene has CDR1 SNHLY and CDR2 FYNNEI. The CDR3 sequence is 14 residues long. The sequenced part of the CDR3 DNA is TGTGCCAGCAGTGCGACTAGCGGGTACGACGAG. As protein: CASSATSGYDE. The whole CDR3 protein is CASSATSGYDEQYF.

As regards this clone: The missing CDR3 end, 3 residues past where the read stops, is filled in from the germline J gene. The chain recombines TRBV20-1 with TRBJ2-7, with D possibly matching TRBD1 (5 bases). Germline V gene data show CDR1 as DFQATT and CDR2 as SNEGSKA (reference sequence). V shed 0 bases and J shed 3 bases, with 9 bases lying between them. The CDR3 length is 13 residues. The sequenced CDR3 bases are TGCAGTGCTAGAGATCGGCAGGGCTACGAG. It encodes CSARDRQGYE. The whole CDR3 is CSARDRQGYEQYF.

Partial CDR3 DNA: TGCAGTGCTAGAGGCAGGGATTTCAGCCATAGCAATCAGCCT. Translation: CSARGRDFSHSNQP. The entire CDR3 protein is CSARGRDFSHSNQPQYF. The chain has TRBV20-1 and TRBJ2-4; D may be TRBD1 (5 bases). The sequence runs out 3 residues before the end of the CDR3; the remainder is reconstructed from the germline J gene. The CDR3 is 17 residues long. Germline values: CDR1 DFQATT, CDR2 SNEGSKA (reference sequence).

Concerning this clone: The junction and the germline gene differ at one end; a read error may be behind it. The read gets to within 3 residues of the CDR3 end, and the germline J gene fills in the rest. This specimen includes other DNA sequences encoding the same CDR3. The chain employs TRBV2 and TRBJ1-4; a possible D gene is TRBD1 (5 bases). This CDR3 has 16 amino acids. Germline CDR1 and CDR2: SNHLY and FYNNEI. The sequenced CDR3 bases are TGCGCCAGCAGTGAATTGGCCGGGACTACTAATGAAAAA. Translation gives CASSELAGTTNEK. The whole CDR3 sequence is CASSELAGTTNEKLFF.

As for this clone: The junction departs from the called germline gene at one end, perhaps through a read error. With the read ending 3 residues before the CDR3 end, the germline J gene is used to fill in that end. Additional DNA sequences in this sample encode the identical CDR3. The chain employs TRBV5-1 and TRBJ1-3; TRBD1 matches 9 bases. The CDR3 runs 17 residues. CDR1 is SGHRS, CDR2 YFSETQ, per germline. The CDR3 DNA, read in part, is TGCGCCAGCAGCTTGGAGGGACAGGGCCCCTCTGGAAACACA. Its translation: CASSLEGQGPSGNT. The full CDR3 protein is CASSLEGQGPSGNTIYF.